This T cell receptor (beta chain) was captured in a study of blood T cell repertoires in COVID-19. In the study overall: Each recovered donor of Cohort 3 presented with two negative PCRs, clearance, or symptom resolution.

Using immunoSEQ multiplex PCR, the repertoire was profiled, and TCRdb retains in-frame clones only, with some absent. The table shows roughly 160,000 clones, with 79% occurring only once. V gave up 0 bases and J gave up 4 bases, with 9 bases separating them. CDR1 SGHTA and CDR2 FQGNSA come from the germline V gene. This CDR3 is 15 amino acids long. The study drew participants aged about 18 to 95 years from 20 to 30 US areas. Sequencing was carried out using PBMCs or T cells enriched from blood (not recorded which). The rearrangement joins TRBV7-2 to TRBJ2-2; tentatively, D is TRBD2 (6 bases). This clonotype was obtained from a woman aged 70-85 years in a cohort exposed to, infected with or recovered from COVID-19 (not recorded which). The CDR3, as DNA: TGTGCCAGCAGCTTAGCGGGAGGAATCACCGGGGAGCTGTTTTTT. This codes for CASSLAGGITGELFF.